This T cell receptor beta chain was sequenced in a study of shared clonotypes between healthy human individuals. For the study at large: Researchers drew samples from two women and three men aged 18 to 49.

The healthy adult donors were HIV-negative and reported no recent acute infections or vaccinations. The donors, all of them Caucasian adults, lived in Nashville, Tennessee. Germline loops: CDR1 SGHNT, CDR2 YYREEE (reference sequence). The length of the CDR3 is 14 residues. The V gene lost 0 bases and the J gene lost 6 bases, with 13 bases spanning the gap. Only one count was recorded for this clone. Its cognate antigen is unknown. Clones were read by immunoSEQ multiplex PCR, and TCRdb kept only the in-frame ones, dropping some. The repertoire holds about 490,000 clones, with almost 80% as singletons. Study observations and caveats: Donors were few, which limited the genetic and exposure-history diversity represented.

The source of this sequence is a woman between 40 and 50 years old in good health. Some clones in this sample may be carry-over from other donors' samples. The sample comprised PBMCs. The chain is built from TRBV5-4 and TRBJ2-7; tentative D call: TRBD2 (5 bases). The CDR3 bases are TGTGCCAGCAGCTTGGGACCGGACCGGGGCGAGCAGTACTTC. Translation gives CASSLGPDRGEQYF.